This paragraph covers one T cell receptor (beta chain) sequence. This clone qualifies as medium-sized (0.01 to 0.1%). Its antigen remains unidentified. No clone much larger than this one lies a single base away; base qualities are absent. High-throughput TCRbeta CDR3 sequencing of frozen genomic DNA was performed by immunoSEQ, with PCR amplification, mapping, bias correction and internal controls included. As for the authors' bioinformatics: Only productive rearrangements were retained, and each unique TCRbeta sequence was defined by its CDR3 nucleotide sequence together with its V and J gene. A sequence counted as donor-reactive only if the sequence showed at least 5-fold expansion in CFSE-low cells compared with unstimulated pre-transplant cells and had a frequency of at least 0.01%. Minimum frequency thresholds were set for each subject based on the unstimulated sample with the lowest template count, ensuring at least 90% detection power. Jensen-Shannon divergence between the top 1000 TCRbeta sequences post- versus pre-transplant served as the measure of repertoire turnover. Two-sided Fisher's exact tests were used to test for changes in how often donor-reactive sequences were detected. Not all clones reach the TCRdb copy of this immuneACCESS table, which keeps in-frame sequences only. Checked studies attribute under half of the gap to unresolved V genes and leave the rest unexplained. The DNA gave D and trimming, while V, J and clone size come from that table. The sample yields about 85,000 clones; roughly 82% were counted once. The ten largest clonotypes hold around 0.5% of the sample.

Between the V and J ends, shortened by 9 bases and 2 bases respectively, the junction contains 11 bases. The germline V gene supplies CDR1 MDHEN and CDR2 SYDVKM. Including cysteine and phenylalanine, the CDR3 has 13 amino acids. Kept here is only the CDR3 DNA, which spans 39 bases and is read in frame from base 1. The data are from a study of T cell clones after liver transplantation (dated by TCRdb to the late 2010s). With respect to the entire study: The samples were obtained from ITN030ST, a randomized trial that attempted immunosuppression withdrawal within 2 years after liver transplantation. After a pre-transplant mixed lymphocyte reaction, TCRbeta sequencing was used to pinpoint donor-reactive T cell clones, which were subsequently tracked in post-transplant blood. As an antigen-independent comparator for the donor-reactive sequences, third party-reactive TCRbeta sequences from pre-transplant MLRs were identified as well. Of the eight recipients, a few were HCV-positive, while the remaining recipients had been transplanted for non-autoimmune, non-viral indications. Until randomization at 12-24 months post-transplant, subjects were given standard immunosuppression, with no induction therapy. Tolerance meant complete immunosuppression withdrawal for at least one year without liver enzymes rising beyond twice the upper limit of normal. Blood samples were collected pre-transplant, then pre-randomization ahead of withdrawal, and finally post-randomization once withdrawal had either been completed or failed. The study cohort included 8 liver transplant recipients, of whom 3 were classified as tolerant and 5 as non-tolerant. The paper's findings and limits, for the study overall: Low numbers of available donor cells limited the measurable donor-reactive repertoire in two subjects. Since no allograft tissue specimens were available, donor-reactive T cells may have migrated into the graft instead of being deleted. Donor-reactive sequences decreased more than third party-reactive sequences, which suggests partial antigen-specific deletion that was not related to withdrawal success. The conclusions were considered preliminary, being limited by small, heterogeneous patient numbers and non-standardized post-transplant time points. When repertoire turnover was taken into account, detection of donor-reactive sequences was significantly reduced in 7 of 8 subjects for CD4 and in 8 of 8 subjects for CD8. In most of the 8 subjects, circulating donor-reactive CD4 TCRbeta sequences decreased significantly after transplant, regardless of tolerance or HCV status.

Thawed unstimulated PBMCs were stained for CD3, CD4 and CD8 and FACS-sorted into CD3+CD4+ and CD3+CD8+ populations. Each of the 8 studied subjects was randomized to immunosuppression withdrawal. The Qiagen DNeasy Blood and Tissue Kit was used for genomic DNA isolation. The chain was built from TRBV28 and TRBJ1-3; TRBD1 is possibly the D segment (5 matching bases). The sample in question was CD4+ T cells from blood, obtained 46 months after liver transplant. This clonotype originated in a human patient who received a liver transplant. Where a transplant has occurred, the graft donor may have supplied some of the T cells. The CDR3 protein is CASVEGTGNTIYF. The nucleotide sequence reads TGTGCCAGTGTCGAGGGGACTGGAAACACCATATATTTT.